What follows are 2 T cell receptor beta chains derived from one specimen sequenced in a study of OX40 agonist ivuxolimab in advanced cancers. The assay was immunoSEQ multiplex PCR, and TCRdb's table has in-frame clones only and misses some. The repertoire holds roughly 43,000 clones, approximately 86% seen once, with about 35% in the top ten. This material consisted of CD4+ or CD8+ T cells sorted from blood, taken in a trial of the OX40 agonist ivuxolimab. Receptor source: an adult with an advanced solid tumor such as melanoma, head and neck, liver or kidney cancer.

The sample holds a few counts of this clone. This sequence joins TRBV4-1 and TRBJ2-1; 14 bases are shared with TRBD2. The germline CDR1 and CDR2 sequences are MGHRA and YSYEKL. J was trimmed by 7 bases and V by 3 bases; bases with no gene match: 8. There are 17 residues in the CDR3. The CDR3 reads CASSHGPGLAGENEQFF. DNA for the CDR3: TGCGCCAGCAGCCATGGACCGGGACTAGCGGGAGAGAATGAGCAGTTCTTC.

The CDR3 region is CASSEAGGSNYNEQFF. The CDR3 DNA follows: TGTGCCAGCAGTGAAGCGGGGGGGTCCAATTACAATGAGCAGTTCTTC. The chain has TRBV6-4 and TRBJ2-1; 10 positions agree with TRBD2. Losses at the gene ends were 3 bases for V and 4 bases for J; bases not matched to a gene: 6. Germline V gene lookup returns CDR1 MRHNA and CDR2 SNTAGT. This CDR3 comprises 16 residues.